Listed below are T cell receptor beta chains from one sample, sequenced in a study of Ad26.COV2.S vaccination and SARS-CoV-2 variants. Clones were sequenced by immunoSEQ multiplex PCR, and TCRdb holds only the in-frame ones, with some missing. The data hold around 270,000 clones, with around 90% observed a single time. The sequenced sample was peripheral blood, obtained in a trial of Ad26.COV2.S vaccine versus placebo. The receptors come from a person between 18 and 65 years old who received the Ad26.COV2.S COVID-19 vaccine or a placebo. Both conserved end residues are part of each CDR3. D genes are given only for firm matches. The size of a clone is reported for some rows only, either as once, few or many, or as a class for expanded clones.

d_call: .
v_call: TRBV30
j_call: TRBJ2-3
clone_size: .
cdr3_aa: CAWSWGGSTDTQYF
cdr3_nt: TGTGCCTGGAGTTGGGGCGGTAGCACAGATACGCAGTATTTT

d_call: .
v_call: TRBV5-8
j_call: TRBJ2-1
clone_size: once
cdr3_aa: CASSGGTGKAHEQFF
cdr3_nt: TGTGCCAGCAGCGGAGGGACTGGCAAGGCCCATGAGCAGTTCTTC

d_call: .
v_call: TRBV5-4
j_call: TRBJ2-3
clone_size: .
cdr3_aa: CASSWDLTSTDTQYF
cdr3_nt: TGTGCCAGCAGCTGGGACTTAACTAGCACAGATACGCAGTATTTT

d_call: TRBD2
v_call: TRBV30
j_call: TRBJ2-1
clone_size: .
cdr3_aa: CAWTRTSGGNEQFF
cdr3_nt: TGTGCCTGGACGAGGACTAGCGGGGGCAATGAGCAGTTCTTC

d_call: TRBD2
v_call: TRBV5-1
j_call: TRBJ2-2
clone_size: .
cdr3_aa: CASSYTPPRLAGGRKNTGELFF
cdr3_nt: TGCGCCAGCAGCTACACTCCCCCCAGACTAGCGGGAGGAAGAAAGAACACCGGGGAGCTGTTTTTT

d_call: .
v_call: TRBV4-3
j_call: TRBJ1-2
clone_size: .
cdr3_aa: CASSQDLVGGTFLLNTF
cdr3_nt: TGCGCCAGCAGCCAAGACTTAGTAGGTGGGACATTCCTGCTGAACACCTTC

d_call: .
v_call: TRBV5-1
j_call: TRBJ2-1
clone_size: .
cdr3_aa: CASSLSGGNLYNEQFF
cdr3_nt: TGCGCCAGCAGCTTGTCTGGGGGAAACCTCTACAATGAGCAGTTCTTC

d_call: .
v_call: TRBV21-1
j_call: TRBJ2-7
clone_size: .
cdr3_aa: CASTTSPPGQGRAPYEQYF
cdr3_nt: TGTGCTAGCACCACAAGTCCACCGGGACAGGGACGCGCACCCTACGAGCAGTACTTC

d_call: .
v_call: TRBV27
j_call: TRBJ2-2
clone_size: .
cdr3_aa: CASSLIVARLNTGELFF
cdr3_nt: TGTGCCAGCAGTTTAATAGTTGCCAGGCTAAACACCGGGGAGCTGTTTTTT

d_call: TRBD2
v_call: TRBV7-2
j_call: TRBJ2-5
clone_size: .
cdr3_aa: CASSLASGVETQYF
cdr3_nt: TGTGCCAGCAGCTTAGCTAGCGGGGTGGAGACCCAGTACTTC

d_call: .
v_call: TRBV18
j_call: TRBJ1-1
clone_size: .
cdr3_aa: CASSLLGVPNTEAFF
cdr3_nt: TGTGCCAGCTCACTCCTTGGGGTCCCGAACACTGAAGCTTTCTTT

d_call: TRBD2
v_call: TRBV19
j_call: TRBJ2-1
clone_size: .
cdr3_aa: CASSPGLAGVNEQFF
cdr3_nt: TGTGCCAGTAGTCCCGGACTAGCGGGTGTCAATGAGCAGTTCTTC

d_call: TRBD1
v_call: TRBV6-2/TRBV6-3
j_call: TRBJ2-7
clone_size: .
cdr3_aa: CASSLPRQGANEQYF
cdr3_nt: TGTGCCAGCAGTCTACCCCGACAGGGGGCCAACGAGCAGTACTTC

d_call: .
v_call: TRBV4-2
j_call: TRBJ1-1
clone_size: .
cdr3_aa: CASSEVGTEAFF
cdr3_nt: TGTGCCAGCAGCGAAGTGGGCACTGAAGCTTTCTTT

d_call: .
v_call: TRBV7-9
j_call: TRBJ1-1
clone_size: .
cdr3_aa: CASSPGLPTEAFF
cdr3_nt: TGTGCCAGCAGCCCAGGACTGCCCACTGAAGCTTTCTTT

d_call: .
v_call: TRBV4-3
j_call: TRBJ1-1
clone_size: once
cdr3_aa: CASSQGVSYTEAFF
cdr3_nt: TGCGCCAGCAGCCAAGGAGTGAGCTACACTGAAGCTTTCTTT

d_call: .
v_call: TRBV6-6
j_call: TRBJ2-5
clone_size: .
cdr3_aa: CASSYRGIQETQYF
cdr3_nt: TGTGCCAGCAGTTACCGGGGGATCCAAGAGACCCAGTACTTC

d_call: .
v_call: TRBV7-2
j_call: TRBJ2-3
clone_size: once
cdr3_aa: CASRQDLGTDTQYF
cdr3_nt: TGTGCCAGCAGACAGGACCTGGGGACAGATACGCAGTATTTT

d_call: TRBD1
v_call: TRBV4-3
j_call: TRBJ1-4
clone_size: .
cdr3_aa: CASSQYGQGVEKLFF
cdr3_nt: TGCGCCAGCAGCCAATATGGACAGGGGGTTGAAAAACTGTTTTTT

d_call: TRBD2
v_call: TRBV9
j_call: TRBJ2-1
clone_size: .
cdr3_aa: CASSALPGLAGTRNEQFF
cdr3_nt: TGTGCCAGCAGCGCCCTTCCGGGACTAGCGGGAACGAGGAATGAGCAGTTCTTC

d_call: .
v_call: TRBV4-2
j_call: TRBJ1-1
clone_size: .
cdr3_aa: CASSQEGTLNTEAFF
cdr3_nt: TGTGCCAGCAGCCAAGAGGGTACTTTGAACACTGAAGCTTTCTTT

d_call: TRBD1
v_call: TRBV6-2/TRBV6-3
j_call: TRBJ1-5
clone_size: once
cdr3_aa: CASSYGTGLTYQPQHF
cdr3_nt: TGTGCCAGCAGTTACGGGACAGGGCTGACATATCAGCCCCAGCATTTT

d_call: .
v_call: TRBV25-1
j_call: TRBJ1-2
clone_size: .
cdr3_aa: CASSDPRGPRGNYGYTF
cdr3_nt: TGTGCCAGCAGTGATCCCCGGGGCCCGAGAGGCAACTATGGCTACACCTTC

d_call: .
v_call: TRBV5-6
j_call: TRBJ1-5
clone_size: .
cdr3_aa: CASSLLGQVGSNQPQHF
cdr3_nt: TGTGCCAGCAGCTTGCTTGGTCAGGTGGGAAGCAATCAGCCCCAGCATTTT

d_call: TRBD1
v_call: TRBV30
j_call: TRBJ2-7
clone_size: .
cdr3_aa: CAWSTGVKGEQYF
cdr3_nt: TGTGCCTGGAGTACAGGGGTAAAGGGCGAGCAGTACTTC

d_call: .
v_call: TRBV4-3
j_call: TRBJ2-5
clone_size: .
cdr3_aa: CASSQDWGEETQYF
cdr3_nt: TGCGCCAGCAGCCAAGATTGGGGGGAAGAGACCCAGTACTTC

d_call: .
v_call: TRBV9
j_call: TRBJ1-2
clone_size: .
cdr3_aa: CASSVDPEGANYGYTF
cdr3_nt: TGTGCCAGCAGCGTAGACCCCGAAGGAGCTAACTATGGCTACACCTTC

d_call: .
v_call: TRBV6-5
j_call: TRBJ2-5
clone_size: .
cdr3_aa: CASSYSAGFETQYF
cdr3_nt: TGTGCCAGCAGTTACTCGGCCGGGTTTGAGACCCAGTACTTC

d_call: .
v_call: TRBV11-2
j_call: TRBJ2-2
clone_size: .
cdr3_aa: CASSLGLGSTGELFF
cdr3_nt: TGTGCCAGCAGCTTGGGGCTGGGCTCCACCGGGGAGCTGTTTTTT

d_call: .
v_call: TRBV18
j_call: TRBJ2-3
clone_size: .
cdr3_aa: CASSPLDRSSTDTQYF
cdr3_nt: TGTGCCAGCTCACCACTTGACAGGTCTAGCACAGATACGCAGTATTTT

d_call: .
v_call: TRBV7-9
j_call: TRBJ2-7
clone_size: .
cdr3_aa: CASSAGPSISYEQYF
cdr3_nt: TGTGCCAGCAGCGCCGGGCCTTCGATTTCCTACGAGCAGTACTTC

d_call: .
v_call: TRBV5-1
j_call: TRBJ1-6
clone_size: .
cdr3_aa: CASSRAPGRENSPLHF
cdr3_nt: TGCGCCAGCAGCCGTGCCCCGGGACGAGAAAATTCACCCCTCCACTTT

d_call: .
v_call: TRBV4-3
j_call: TRBJ2-1
clone_size: .
cdr3_aa: CASSQEWGPENNEQFF
cdr3_nt: TGCGCCAGCAGCCAAGAGTGGGGCCCCGAGAACAATGAGCAGTTCTTC

d_call: .
v_call: TRBV6-2/TRBV6-3
j_call: TRBJ1-4
clone_size: .
cdr3_aa: CASSLDRRRSNEKLFF
cdr3_nt: TGTGCCAGCAGTCTTGACAGGCGGCGGTCTAATGAAAAACTGTTTTTT

d_call: .
v_call: TRBV10-1
j_call: TRBJ2-7
clone_size: .
cdr3_aa: CASGDMIYEQYF
cdr3_nt: TGCGCCAGTGGAGACATGATCTACGAGCAGTACTTC

d_call: .
v_call: TRBV7-9
j_call: TRBJ1-5
clone_size: .
cdr3_aa: CASQGEGSQPQHF
cdr3_nt: TGTGCCAGCCAAGGGGAGGGTAGCCAGCCCCAGCATTTT

d_call: .
v_call: TRBV6-1
j_call: TRBJ1-5
clone_size: .
cdr3_aa: CASSAPGGLTAPYQPQHF
cdr3_nt: TGTGCCAGCAGTGCCCCCGGGGGTTTGACAGCTCCCTATCAGCCCCAGCATTTT

d_call: .
v_call: TRBV7-3
j_call: TRBJ1-1
clone_size: once
cdr3_aa: CASSLLPGLNTEAFF
cdr3_nt: TGTGCCAGCAGCTTACTCCCAGGGTTGAACACTGAAGCTTTCTTT

d_call: .
v_call: TRBV3-1/TRBV3-2
j_call: TRBJ2-1
clone_size: .
cdr3_aa: CASSTELYNEQFF
cdr3_nt: TGTGCCAGCAGTACGGAGTTATACAATGAGCAGTTCTTC

d_call: .
v_call: TRBV18
j_call: TRBJ1-5
clone_size: few
cdr3_aa: CASSQFLGQGHNQPQHF
cdr3_nt: TGTGCCAGCTCACAATTTTTGGGGCAGGGACACAATCAGCCCCAGCATTTT

d_call: .
v_call: TRBV6-5
j_call: TRBJ2-2
clone_size: .
cdr3_aa: CASGESNTGELFF
cdr3_nt: TGTGCCAGCGGAGAATCGAACACCGGGGAGCTGTTTTTT

d_call: .
v_call: TRBV24-1
j_call: TRBJ2-5
clone_size: .
cdr3_aa: CATSDFPGKGETQYF
cdr3_nt: TGTGCCACCAGTGATTTCCCAGGGAAGGGTGAGACCCAGTACTTC

d_call: .
v_call: TRBV24-1
j_call: TRBJ2-4
clone_size: .
cdr3_aa: CATRGLKTGLAKNIQYF
cdr3_nt: TGTGCCACCAGAGGGCTAAAGACAGGACTAGCCAAAAACATTCAGTACTTC

d_call: .
v_call: TRBV30
j_call: TRBJ2-7
clone_size: once
cdr3_aa: CAWTPRAATYEQYF
cdr3_nt: TGTGCCTGGACTCCCCGGGCAGCTACCTACGAGCAGTACTTC

d_call: .
v_call: TRBV10-2
j_call: TRBJ2-2
clone_size: .
cdr3_aa: CASSARGTGPNTGELFF
cdr3_nt: TGCGCCAGCAGTGCGAGAGGGACGGGTCCGAACACCGGGGAGCTGTTTTTT

d_call: TRBD1
v_call: TRBV6-5
j_call: TRBJ1-1
clone_size: .
cdr3_aa: CASSRQGARTEAFF
cdr3_nt: TGTGCCAGCAGTCGACAGGGGGCGAGGACTGAAGCTTTCTTT

d_call: .
v_call: TRBV30
j_call: TRBJ1-3
clone_size: .
cdr3_aa: CAWGPGNSGNTIYF
cdr3_nt: TGTGCCTGGGGACCCGGGAACTCTGGAAACACCATATATTTT

d_call: TRBD1
v_call: TRBV28
j_call: TRBJ1-2
clone_size: .
cdr3_aa: CASSLPDRVNYGYTF
cdr3_nt: TGTGCCAGCAGTTTACCCGACAGGGTAAACTATGGCTACACCTTC

d_call: TRBD1
v_call: TRBV7-9
j_call: TRBJ1-6
clone_size: .
cdr3_aa: CASSEGQGGHNNSPLHF
cdr3_nt: TGTGCCAGCAGCGAAGGACAGGGGGGACACAATAATTCACCCCTCCACTTT

d_call: .
v_call: TRBV19
j_call: TRBJ2-2
clone_size: medium-sized
cdr3_aa: CASSIFFGPTNTGELFF
cdr3_nt: TGTGCCAGTAGTATTTTTTTCGGCCCAACGAACACCGGGGAGCTGTTTTTT

d_call: .
v_call: TRBV10-3
j_call: TRBJ1-6
clone_size: .
cdr3_aa: CAVSSYNSPLHF
cdr3_nt: TGTGCCGTGAGCTCCTATAATTCACCCCTCCACTTT

d_call: TRBD2
v_call: TRBV12-3/TRBV12-4
j_call: TRBJ2-4
clone_size: .
cdr3_aa: CASTSSGEGIQYF
cdr3_nt: TGTGCCAGCACCTCTAGCGGGGAAGGCATTCAGTACTTC

d_call: .
v_call: TRBV7-2
j_call: TRBJ2-7
clone_size: .
cdr3_aa: CASSPPGPIYEQYF
cdr3_nt: TGTGCCAGCAGCCCCCCGGGACCTATCTACGAACAGTACTTC